This T cell receptor beta chain was observed in a study of metastatic and nonmetastatic thyroid tumors (dated by TCRdb to the early 2020s). A note on the overall study: The researchers compared repertoires between peripheral blood samples and tumor or nodule tissue samples from patients with malignant or benign thyroid disease.

From the cysteine up to the phenylalanine, the CDR3 has a length of 16 residues. Of the read, only the CDR3 DNA is kept; its 48 bases are in frame from base 1. From the germline V gene (reference sequence), CDR1 is DFQATT and CDR2 is SNEGSKA. At the junction V is shortened by 1 base and J by 2 bases, with 17 bases in between. No patient had received any treatment before thyroid surgery. The study retrospectively analysed patient clinical samples collected from about 2012 to 2019 using T-cell receptor beta sequencing. This clone was picked up one time. Its antigen specificity is not known. Base qualities are missing; no much larger clone stands one base away. A read on its own is weak evidence. Study-wide conclusions, independent of this receptor: TCR beta diversity was reported as significantly higher in malignant tumors than in benign nodules, in both blood and tumor samples.

Library creation used PCR. These reads were obtained on an Illumina HiSeq 4000. High-throughput sequencing was used to profile the CDR3 region of the TCR beta-chain in every patient. The original methods were these. CDR3 differences across clinicopathological groups were used to build a classifier for discriminating distant-metastatic papillary thyroid cancer patients. Repertoire diversity was assessed with the Shannon index, and tumor-blood repertoire similarity with the Morisita-Horn index. In-frame beta chains were kept once TCRdb had trimmed the public reads at Q25 with fastp and called clones with MiXCR. The V and J calls shown here were made by TCRdb, not taken from the authors' results. The sample contains around 40,000 clones, 17% of them found a single time. The ten top clones hold about 6.8% of the sample.

The sequence was obtained from a male donor with papillary thyroid cancer or a benign thyroid nodule (not recorded which). Some clones in this sample may be carry-over from other donors' samples. The V and J segments used are TRBV20-1 and TRBJ1-2; tentative D gene TRBD1, with 5 bases matching. The specimen sequenced was blood. The CDR3 region reads CSARVGGSGPNYGYTF. DNA sequence: TGCAGTGCTAGAGTTGGGGGGTCAGGGCCAAACTATGGCTACACCTTC.